A selection of T cell receptor beta chains follows, all from one sample in a study of post-analysis software for immune sequencing data. From the PCR reads, TCRdb called clonotypes with MiXCR, one entry per CDR3 protein. The profile covers some 800,000 distinct CDR3 sequences, with just over 45% appearing a single time and roughly 4.9% taken by the ten largest. The sequenced sample was blood. These receptors came from a girl aged 10 to 17 with multiple sclerosis. The CDR3 runs from the conserved cysteine through the conserved F or W. Each record gives: V gene, clone size, J gene, D gene, CDR3 protein. A D gene is named only where the DNA matches it firmly. Clone size is stated in some rows and not others, as once, few, many or a class when expanded.

V: TRBV27; size: NA; J: TRBJ2-1; D: TRBD2; CDR3: CASSPNGGRVSNEQFF
V: TRBV9; size: NA; J: TRBJ2-7; D: TRBD2; CDR3: CASSLDGLTSGGDEQYF
V: TRBV29-1; size: NA; J: TRBJ2-7; D: NA; CDR3: CSVVRSDTGSYEQYF
V: TRBV7-2; size: NA; J: TRBJ2-3; D: TRBD2; CDR3: CASSQLTSAYTDTQYF
V: TRBV6-5; size: few; J: TRBJ1-1; D: TRBD1; CDR3: CASSFTGVWGTEAFF
V: TRBV7-2; size: NA; J: TRBJ2-1; D: NA; CDR3: CASSLIWNEQFF
V: TRBV20-1; size: NA; J: TRBJ2-5; D: NA; CDR3: CSAYTSLSDQETQYF
V: TRBV9; size: many; J: TRBJ2-7; D: NA; CDR3: CASSVGSSYEQYF
V: TRBV13; size: NA; J: TRBJ2-7; D: NA; CDR3: CASSLRQGLAYEQYF
V: TRBV10-3; size: few; J: TRBJ2-5; D: NA; CDR3: CAISEWVQETQYF
V: TRBV5-6; size: NA; J: TRBJ1-5; D: NA; CDR3: CASSADQPQHF
V: TRBV29-1; size: NA; J: TRBJ2-1; D: NA; CDR3: CSVMDSFYNEQFF
V: TRBV30; size: few; J: TRBJ2-1; D: NA; CDR3: CAWSVRVAVYNEQFF
V: TRBV29-1; size: NA; J: NA; D: NA; CDR3: CSSLWGETQYF
V: TRBV29-1; size: NA; J: TRBJ2-1; D: TRBD2; CDR3: CSAGLRNEQFF
V: TRBV7-2; size: NA; J: TRBJ2-7; D: TRBD1; CDR3: CVSSLGGAAGGVYEQYF
V: TRBV4-2; size: NA; J: TRBJ2-3; D: NA; CDR3: CASSQGANGMSTDTQYF
V: TRBV6-4; size: once; J: TRBJ2-1; D: NA; CDR3: CASSTTASSYNEQFF
V: TRBV20-1; size: few; J: TRBJ2-7; D: NA; CDR3: CSARGQKDYYEQYF
V: TRBV11-2; size: NA; J: TRBJ2-2; D: TRBD2; CDR3: CASSLVPPGLADTGELFF
V: TRBV7-9; size: NA; J: TRBJ2-3; D: TRBD2; CDR3: CASSSHTSGQSTDTQYF
V: TRBV7-2; size: NA; J: TRBJ1-5; D: NA; CDR3: CASSYRPGKDQPQHF
V: TRBV20-1; size: NA; J: TRBJ2-5; D: NA; CDR3: CSARDRLRHNEQYF
V: TRBV20-1; size: NA; J: TRBJ2-7; D: NA; CDR3: CSGAGSVYEQYF
V: TRBV7-9; size: NA; J: TRBJ1-2; D: TRBD1; CDR3: CASSETGGTYGYTF
V: TRBV14; size: NA; J: TRBJ1-6; D: NA; CDR3: CASSQGPPNNSPLHF
V: TRBV4-2; size: NA; J: TRBJ2-1; D: NA; CDR3: CASSQDWVGVSSYNEQFF
V: TRBV10-3; size: few; J: TRBJ1-1; D: TRBD1; CDR3: CAIAETNGQGWVSTEAFF
V: TRBV5-1; size: few; J: TRBJ2-5; D: NA; CDR3: CASSLGASQYF
V: TRBV5-1; size: once; J: TRBJ1-5; D: TRBD1; CDR3: CASSLGQGIQPQHF
V: TRBV6-5; size: NA; J: TRBJ2-7; D: TRBD2; CDR3: CASLGTSGTNYEQYF
V: TRBV6-6; size: NA; J: TRBJ1-1; D: NA; CDR3: CASSYNPNGPALAFF
V: TRBV7-3; size: NA; J: TRBJ2-1; D: TRBD2; CDR3: CASSLRASGRAQNEQFF
V: TRBV12-3/TRBV12-4; size: few; J: TRBJ2-3; D: NA; CDR3: CASSLPGQDTQYF
V: TRBV24-1; size: few; J: TRBJ2-1; D: NA; CDR3: CATSGRGRRYNEQFF
V: TRBV20-1; size: NA; J: TRBJ2-1; D: TRBD2; CDR3: CSAGPLAGGYNEQFF
V: TRBV29-1; size: NA; J: TRBJ2-7; D: NA; CDR3: CSFRTGTYEQYF
V: TRBV7-2; size: NA; J: NA; D: NA; CDR3: CASSLAAEQETQYF
V: TRBV5-4; size: few; J: TRBJ1-2; D: NA; CDR3: CASSAAYGYTF
V: TRBV27; size: NA; J: TRBJ2-7; D: TRBD2; CDR3: CASSPRGLAGGAEQYF
V: TRBV3-1; size: NA; J: NA; D: TRBD1; CDR3: CASSHSTGTEEETQYF
V: TRBV4-1; size: once; J: TRBJ2-7; D: TRBD2; CDR3: CASSQAGLAGVYEQYF
V: TRBV20-1; size: NA; J: TRBJ1-6; D: NA; CDR3: CSAQRGFDADSPLHF
V: TRBV20-1; size: NA; J: NA; D: NA; CDR3: CSASRRGRPLEQYF
V: TRBV19; size: NA; J: TRBJ2-1; D: TRBD1; CDR3: CASSLGQGFEQFF
V: TRBV20-1; size: NA; J: TRBJ1-2; D: TRBD1; CDR3: CSATGTGAYGYTF
V: TRBV12-3/TRBV12-4; size: NA; J: TRBJ1-5; D: NA; CDR3: CASSGTVSNQPQHF
V: TRBV14; size: NA; J: NA; D: TRBD1; CDR3: CASSQDENPHTGGYYEQYF
V: TRBV20-1; size: few; J: TRBJ2-3; D: TRBD2; CDR3: CSASRLAGVPDTQYF
V: TRBV6-1; size: NA; J: TRBJ2-1; D: TRBD1; CDR3: CASLDRVSYNEQFF